The sequence of this T cell receptor (beta chain) was determined in a study of blood T cell repertoires in COVID-19. Overall study: Specimens from acute and convalescent COVID-19 originated in the United States, Italy and Spain. Sample material is recorded as cDNA or gDNA derived from T cells, B-cell-depleted T cells, or PBMCs.

Original handling: Estimated nucleated cell counts came from reference gene primer amplification. Produced via immunoSEQ multiplex PCR; TCRdb's table is partial and in-frame only. V and J calls and clone size are given by that table; D and trimming were obtained from the DNA. The table has 90,000 to 120,000 clones, 80% to 85% seen once; the top ten hold about 4%. Germline V gene lookup returns CDR1 MNHEY and CDR2 SVGEGT. The CDR3 consists of 13 residues. V was clipped by 3 bases and J by 5 bases, with 9 bases between them. The receptor's source is a human donor in a cohort sampled during active COVID-19. Sequenced input: peripheral blood. The rearrangement links TRBV6-2 or TRBV6-3 to TRBJ2-3, with D unclear. CDR3 region: CASSYAGIDTQYF. The CDR3 region has the DNA TGTGCCAGCAGTTATGCAGGAATAGATACGCAGTATTTT.